These 31 T cell receptor beta chains came from one sample sequenced in a study of vaccination and CD4 T cells after COVID-19. What these receptors recognize is not known. Sample treatment: approximately 9-day PBMC culture with coronavirus spike peptide pools or control peptides (ViraFEST assay). The Oncomine TCR Beta short-read assay was what sequenced the DNA obtained from cultured CD4+ T cells. TCRdb reanalysed the PCR reads using MiXCR and keeps one entry per CDR3 protein. The data hold 15,000 or so distinct CDR3 sequences, with about 50% observed a single time. Sequencing was done on a sample of CD4+ T cells from blood, cultured in vitro. These receptors all come from a human donor who had recovered from COVID-19.

The chain combines TRBV7-9 with TRBJ1-1; no reliable D call. Per the germline V gene, CDR1 is SEHNR and CDR2 is FQNEAQ (reference sequence). CDR3 length equals 13 residues. Trimming removed 5 bases at V and 8 bases at J, with 15 bases between. The CDR3 DNA reads TGTGCCAGCAGCCAACCGGCTCGTGACGAAGCTTTCTTT. This codes for CASSQPARDEAFF. Supplemented by reference TRBV7-9 and TRBJ1-1, the full variable domain reads DTGVSQNPRHKITKRGQNVTFRCDPISEHNRLYWYRQTLGQGPEFLTYFQNEAQLEKSRLLSDRFSAERPKGSFSTLEIQRTEQGDSAMYLCASSQPARDEAFFGQGTRLTVV.

The genes are TRBV20-1 and TRBJ2-1; D might be TRBD1 or TRBD2, each matching 5 bases. The germline V gene has CDR1 DFQATT and CDR2 SNEGSKA (reference sequence). The CDR3 loop spans 12 amino acids. Trimming took off 6 bases at V and 10 bases at J, with 16 bases between the two ends. The CDR3: CSAPINGAEQFF. The CDR3, as DNA: TGCAGTGCACCCATAAACGGGGCGGAGCAGTTCTTC.

V is TRBV14 and J is TRBJ2-7; 8 nucleotides agree with TRBD1. The germline gives CDR1 SGHDN, CDR2 FVKESK. V lost 1 base to trimming and J lost 3 bases; unmatched junction nucleotides: 5. The CDR3 runs to 15 residues. The CDR3 DNA follows: TGTGCCAGCAGCCAAGCACCCGGGACAGGCTACGAGCAGTACTTC. Translated, it gives CASSQAPGTGYEQYF.

V and J are TRBV12-3 or TRBV12-4 and TRBJ2-3; D ambiguous. Trimming took 6 bases from V and 2 from J, leaving 6 bases between them. The CDR3 has 12 residues. In DNA, the CDR3 is TGTGCCAGCAGCTTTAACACAGATACGCAGTATTTT. Translating it yields CASSFNTDTQYF.

The chain couples TRBV4-1 to TRBJ1-6; no firm D call. Germline V lookup: CDR1 MGHRA, CDR2 YSYEKL. This CDR3 spans 16 amino acids. Trimming removed 1 base from V and 3 bases from J, with 10 bases in between. The CDR3 DNA sequence: TGCGCCAGCAGCCAAGGCCGTGCAGGCTATAATTCACCCCTCCACTTT. It yields the protein CASSQGRAGYNSPLHF.

The chain is built from TRBV6-1 and TRBJ1-1, with 7 bases lining up with TRBD1. V trimming: 8 bases; J trimming: 7 bases; junction bases outside the gene matches: 10. CDR1 and CDR2 (germline): MNHNS, SASEGT. The CDR3 extends over 13 amino acids. CDR3 DNA sequence: TGTGCCAGCGCCCATCCAGGGGGTTTTGAAGCTTTCTTT. Protein sequence: CASAHPGGFEAFF.

This rearrangement joins TRBV27 to TRBJ2-7, with 10 bases matching TRBD1. The germline V gene has CDR1 MNHEY and CDR2 SMNVEV (reference sequence). J gave up 3 bases and V 8 bases, and 13 bases lay outside the gene matches. The CDR3 spans 16 residues. CDR3 nucleotide sequence: TGTGCCAGCGGGGTAAGATGGGGACAGGGGATCTACGAGCAGTACTTC. Amino acids: CASGVRWGQGIYEQYF.

The rearrangement links TRBV5-5 to TRBJ2-7; D might be TRBD2 (6 bases). The CDR3 loop spans 16 amino acids. Trimming took 0 bases from V and 5 from J, leaving 18 bases between them. Germline V gene lookup returns CDR1 SGHKS and CDR2 YYEKEE (reference sequence). CDR3 bases: TGTGCCAGCAGCTTGGATCAGGAGGGTTGGCCTAACGAGCAGTACTTC. It is translated as CASSLDQEGWPNEQYF. Full variable domain (missing parts from reference TRBV5-5 and TRBJ2-7): DAGVTQSPTHLIKTRGQQVTLRCSPISGHKSVSWYQQVLGQGPQFIFQYYEKEERGRGNFPDRFSARQFPNYSSELNVNALLLGDSALYLCASSLDQEGWPNEQYFGPGTRLTVT.

The chain has TRBV1 and TRBJ1-2; the table's D call of TRBD1 was not tested on the DNA. TRBV1 is noted as a pseudogene. The length of the CDR3 is 17 residues. DNA of the CDR3: TGCACCAGCAGCCAGCAAGACAGGGTTGAGGGCTACTATGGCTACACCTTC. Translated, it gives CTSSQQDRVEGYYGYTF.

This clonotype was counted only a few times. The chain couples TRBV5-1 to TRBJ2-3; 8 bases fit TRBD2. With 1 base clipped from V and 7 bases from J, the junction kept 5 bases outside the gene matches. Germline CDR1 is SGHRS and CDR2 is YFSETQ. The CDR3 is 14 residues long. The CDR3 bases are TGCGCCAGCAGCTTGAGCGGGAGTAGGAATACGCAGTATTTT. Residues: CASSLSGSRNTQYF.

Of note for this clonotype: An end of the junction does not agree with germline; a read error may underlie this. The genes are TRBV12-3 or TRBV12-4 and TRBJ2-5; D is possibly TRBD1 (5 bases). CDR3 length: 14 amino acids. CDR3 sequence (DNA): TGTGCCAGCAGTTTACAGCAGGGTGAGGAGACCCAGTACTTT. Translated: CASSLQQGEETQYF.

The chain links TRBV6-1 to TRBJ1-1, with a possible D match to TRBD1 (6 bases). Germline CDR1 and CDR2: MNHNS and SASEGT. The V end was cut by 7 bases, the J end by 3 bases, with 21 bases between. The CDR3 sequence is 16 residues long. The CDR3 spells CASNVKSGGRDTEAFF. Here the CDR3 DNA reads TGTGCCAGCAATGTAAAAAGTGGGGGGCGGGACACTGAAGCTTTCTTT.

V gene TRBV20-1 combines with J gene TRBJ2-7; 8 bases are a match to TRBD2. Germline-derived CDR1 and CDR2 are DFQATT and SNEGSKA (reference sequence). With V trimmed by 5 bases and J by 2 bases, 8 bases remained unmatched. There are 14 residues in the CDR3. The CDR3 nucleotides read TGCAGTGCTGCTTTTACTAGCGGTGCCTACGAGCAGTACTTC. It yields the protein CSAAFTSGAYEQYF.

This chain uses TRBV20-1 with TRBJ2-1; D is undetermined. The length of the CDR3 is 12 residues. Between the trimmed V and J ends, which lost 3 bases and 4 bases, there was a span of 7 bases. Germline values: CDR1 DFQATT, CDR2 SNEGSKA (reference sequence). The CDR3 reads CSASSGYNEQFF. The CDR3 DNA is TGCAGTGCTAGTTCCGGATACAATGAGCAGTTCTTC.

In regard to this clonotype: Its ends do not fully match the called genes, so a read error is possible. The chain links TRBV7-6 to TRBJ1-1; TRBD1 aligns across 10 bases. This CDR3 contains 15 residues. Germline V gene data show CDR1 as SGHVS and CDR2 as FNYEAQ. The DNA of the CDR3 is TGTGTCAGCAGCTCTCGACAGGGGGCGAACACTGAAGCTTTCTTT. This encodes CVSSSRQGANTEAFF.

The rearrangement joins TRBV18 to TRBJ1-1; D not certain. There are 14 residues in the CDR3. Germline assignment: CDR1 KGHSH and CDR2 LQKENI. Trimming removed 6 bases from V and 4 bases from J, with 15 bases in between. The CDR3 sequence: CASSPPNSGTEAFF. CDR3 coding DNA: TGTGCCAGCTCTCCGCCTAATAGCGGCACTGAAGCTTTCTTT.

This chain connects TRBV20-1 to TRBJ2-5; TRBD2 agrees at 11 bases. This CDR3 has 14 residues. Germline lookup yields CDR1 DFQATT and CDR2 SNEGSKA (reference sequence). After removal of 6 bases from V and 4 bases from J, the junction contained 7 bases not matched to a gene. DNA of the CDR3: TGCAGTGCCAGTATAGCGGGAGGGGTAGAGACCCAGTACTTC. Encoded protein: CSASIAGGVETQYF.

The chain has TRBV7-8 and TRBJ2-3, with D hard to call. Germline values: CDR1 SGHVS, CDR2 FQNEAQ. The CDR3 has 14 amino acids. Trimming removed 0 bases from V and 1 base from J, with 5 bases in between. The CDR3 coding sequence is TGTGCCAGCAGCTTAGCGCCAGGCACAGATACGCAGTATTTT. Encoded protein: CASSLAPGTDTQYF.

The chain combines TRBV6-5 with TRBJ2-5, with D perhaps matching TRBD2 (5 bases). The CDR3 sequence is 16 residues long. The germline V gene has CDR1 MNHEY and CDR2 SVGAGI. Trimming shortened V by 3 bases and J by 8 bases, and 22 bases separated the two germline ends. The CDR3 DNA is TGTGCCAGCAGTTATCAGGACGCCGAGGGCCGGAGAACCCAGTACTTC. It codes for CASSYQDAEGRRTQYF.

The DNA for the CDR3 is TGTGCCAGCAGCCAGGGGCCTACAGGGACAACTAATGAAAAACTGTTTTTT. This encodes CASSQGPTGTTNEKLFF. The chain has TRBV4-2 and TRBJ1-4, with D tentatively TRBD1 (6 bases). CDR3 length: 17 residues. V was shortened by 3 bases and J by 0 bases, with 14 bases between the two germline ends. Germline CDR1 is LGHNA and CDR2 is YNFKEQ.

The chain links TRBV18 to TRBJ1-1, with 7 bases identical to TRBD1. The V and J ends lost 3 bases and 1 base, in that order; junction bases with no gene match: 2. The germline CDR1 and CDR2 sequences are KGHSH and LQKENI. The CDR3 has 14 amino acids. CDR3 nucleotides: TGTGCCAGCTCACCTGGGACAGAGAACACTGAAGCTTTCTTT. Translated, it gives CASSPGTENTEAFF.

This clonotype has more than one count but fewer than ten. V gene TRBV20-1 combines with J gene TRBJ1-5, with 10 bases identical to TRBD1. The CDR3 totals 19 residues. Germline V gene data show CDR1 as DFQATT and CDR2 as SNEGSKA (reference sequence). With 0 bases clipped from V and 1 base from J, the junction kept 12 bases outside the gene matches. CDR3 coding DNA: TGCAGTGCTAGAGATATTAGTGACAGGGGGCTTGAAAGCAATCAGCCCCAGCATTTT. Its protein product is CSARDISDRGLESNQPQHF.

The chain combines TRBV19 with TRBJ2-4, with unresolved D. The V and J ends lost 1 base and 9 bases respectively, with 10 bases between them. Germline V CDR1 and CDR2: LNHDA, SQIVND (reference sequence). The CDR3 extends over 13 amino acids. CDR3 coding DNA: TGTGCCAGTAGTATAGCAGGTTTCGGCATTCAGTACTTC. Amino acid sequence: CASSIAGFGIQYF.

This clonotype was counted once. The rearrangement joins TRBV19 to TRBJ2-2; perhaps TRBD2 as D (6 bases). Trimming pared 7 bases from V and 4 bases from J, leaving 16 bases between. This CDR3 is 15 amino acids long. Germline V lookup: CDR1 LNHDA, CDR2 SQIVND (reference sequence). The CDR3 loop reads CASTQPLAGTGELFF. The CDR3 bases are TGTGCCAGTACCCAGCCACTAGCTGGCACCGGGGAGCTGTTTTTT.

The genes are TRBV2 and TRBJ2-1, with a weak D call TRBD1 (5 bases). CDR3 size: 14 residues. The V gene lost 5 bases and the J gene lost 0 bases, with 8 bases spanning the gap. The germline gives CDR1 SNHLY, CDR2 FYNNEI. The CDR3 loop reads CASSRQSSYNEQFF. The CDR3 nucleotides read TGTGCCAGCAGTCGACAGAGCTCCTACAATGAGCAGTTCTTC.

This clonotype was counted between two and nine times. This chain uses TRBV6-1 with TRBJ1-5; tentative D call: TRBD1 (5 bases). Germline V gene lookup returns CDR1 MNHNS and CDR2 SASEGT. The CDR3 consists of 15 residues. Trimming shortened V by 3 bases and J by 7 bases, and 16 bases separated the two germline ends. The CDR3 sequence: CASSDAYRGVQPQHF. The CDR3 DNA sequence: TGTGCCAGCAGTGATGCGTATAGGGGAGTACAGCCCCAGCATTTT.

This rearrangement joins TRBV19 to TRBJ2-4; D could derive from TRBD1 or TRBD2 (5 bases each). Germline V gives CDR1 LNHDA, CDR2 SQIVND (reference sequence). V was cut by 3 bases and J by 8 bases, with 11 bases left in between. The CDR3 is made up of 13 amino acids. CDR3 DNA sequence: TGTGCCAGTAGTATTGGGGACGTGGACATTCAGTACTTC. Protein product: CASSIGDVDIQYF.

The table lists this clonotype with a few counts. The V gene is TRBV30, the J gene TRBJ2-3; D is possibly TRBD1 or TRBD2 (6 bases each). Germline V gene data show CDR1 as GTSNPN and CDR2 as SVGIG (reference sequence). V was clipped by 4 bases and J by 1 base, with 21 bases between them. There are 17 residues in the CDR3. The CDR3 DNA follows: TGTGCCTGGAATTGGGGGGCGCATAAAGGAGGCACAGATACGCAGTATTTT. Its translation is CAWNWGAHKGGTDTQYF.

CDR3 in DNA: TGTGCCAGCAGTTTATTCGCCCCGGGACAGTCCTCTGAAGCTTTCTTT. Translated, it gives CASSLFAPGQSSEAFF. V is TRBV27 and J is TRBJ1-1; TRBD1 matches at 7 bases. CDR3 size: 16 residues. Germline lookup yields CDR1 MNHEY and CDR2 SMNVEV (reference sequence). Trimming took 1 base from V and 6 from J; bases not matched to a gene: 11.

The chain carries TRBV6-1 and TRBJ1-3; 8 bases match TRBD1. Germline V lookup: CDR1 MNHNS, CDR2 SASEGT. Germline trimming cut 7 bases from V and 0 bases from J; bases unmatched to any gene: 5. The CDR3 sequence is 15 residues long. CDR3 sequence reads: CASNGQGSSGNTIYF. The CDR3 DNA sequence: TGTGCCAGCAATGGACAGGGTTCCTCTGGAAACACCATATATTTT.

This chain joins TRBV1 and TRBJ2-5; the table's D call, TRBD2, was not checked against the DNA. TRBV1 represents a pseudogene. The CDR3 is made up of 17 amino acids. The CDR3 protein is CTSSQVTSGRSPETQYF. The CDR3 nucleotides are TGCACCAGCAGCCAAGTTACTAGCGGGAGATCCCCCGAGACCCAGTACTTC.